The sample holds many counts of the clone carrying this TCR beta chain. The data originate from a study of T cells in Graves' hyperthyroidism and ophthalmopathy. The CDR3 spans 13 residues. Trimming removed 5 bases at V and 1 base at J, with 11 bases between. Looked up from germline, CDR1 is SQVTM and CDR2 is ANQGSEA. Amplified regions were TCR beta CDR3 sequences from RNA transcripts. Researchers ran a first-round RT-PCR on the TCR CDR3 using the HTBI primer set. In TCRdb, the multiplex PCR reads were re-called with MiXCR into one record per CDR3 protein. This sample carries more than 500,000 distinct CDR3 sequences, over 35% of them seen once, and the ten largest clones take about two fifths.

This chain links TRBV29-1 with TRBJ1-1, with no clear D. Sequencing input: peripheral blood or thyroid tissue (not recorded which). The clonotype was recovered from an adult woman with Graves' disease, either hyperthyroidism or ophthalmopathy (not recorded which). For the CDR3, the DNA is TGCAGCGTTCGCCGGGATCAGAACACTGAAGCTTTCTTT. It translates to CSVRRDQNTEAFF.